The 2 T cell receptor beta chains below come from one sample, sequenced in a study of shared clonotypes between healthy human individuals. This table comes from immunoSEQ multiplex PCR, and its TCRdb copy is limited to in-frame clones, with some not included. The sample holds approximately 720,000 clones, roughly 70% seen once. What was sequenced was memory CD4+ T cells sorted from blood. Regarding subset: CD45RA-negative fraction. These receptors were collected from a woman under 40 in good health.

Turning to this clone: Other nucleotide sequences in the sample specify the same CDR3. CDR3 protein: CASSLGTSYNEQFF. CDR3 bases: TGCGCCAGCAGCCTCGGGACGTCCTACAATGAGCAGTTCTTC. This chain connects TRBV5-1 to TRBJ2-1; D may match TRBD1 or TRBD2 (5 bases each). Germline CDR1 is SGHRS and CDR2 is YFSETQ. The CDR3 is made up of 14 amino acids. Trimming took off 4 bases at V and 1 base at J, with 9 bases between the two ends. Variable domain in full (rest from reference TRBV5-1 and TRBJ2-1): KAGVTQTPRYLIKTRGQQVTLSCSPISGHRSVSWYQQTPGQGLQFLFEYFSETQRNKGNFPGRFSGRQFSNSRSEMNVSTLELGDSALYLCASSLGTSYNEQFFGPGTRLTVL.

DNA of the CDR3: TGTGCCAGTAGTATATGGCAGGGGGGTACTGAAGCTTTCTTT. Amino acids: CASSIWQGGTEAFF. The chain combines TRBV19 with TRBJ1-1; the match to TRBD1 covers 7 bases. The CDR3 totals 14 residues. Germline CDR1 and CDR2: LNHDA and SQIVND (reference sequence). V shed 2 bases, J shed 5 bases, and the junction held 5 bases outside the gene matches. Combining the CDR3 with reference TRBV19 and TRBJ1-1 gives the whole variable domain DGGITQSPKYLFRKEGQNVTLSCEQNLNHDAMYWYRQDPGQGLRLIYYSQIVNDFQKGDIAEGYSVSREKKESFPLTVTSAQKNPTAFYLCASSIWQGGTEAFFGQGTRLTVV.